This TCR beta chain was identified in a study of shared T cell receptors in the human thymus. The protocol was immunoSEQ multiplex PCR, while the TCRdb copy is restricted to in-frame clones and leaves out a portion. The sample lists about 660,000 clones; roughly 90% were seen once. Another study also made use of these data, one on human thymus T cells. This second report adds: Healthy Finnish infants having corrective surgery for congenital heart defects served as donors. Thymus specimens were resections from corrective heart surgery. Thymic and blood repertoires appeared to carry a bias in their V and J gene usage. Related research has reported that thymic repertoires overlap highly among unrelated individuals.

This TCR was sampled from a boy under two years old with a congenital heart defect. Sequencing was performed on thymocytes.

CDR3 in DNA: TGTGCCAGCAGCCAATCGGGACAGTCTTATAGCAATCAGCCCCAGCATTTT. It is translated as CASSQSGQSYSNQPQHF. The V and J genes are TRBV4-2 and TRBJ1-5; 7 nucleotides match TRBD1. Losses at the gene ends were 2 bases for V and 0 bases for J; bases not matched to a gene: 7. The germline CDR1 and CDR2 sequences are LGHNA and YNFKEQ. This CDR3 region has 17 residues.